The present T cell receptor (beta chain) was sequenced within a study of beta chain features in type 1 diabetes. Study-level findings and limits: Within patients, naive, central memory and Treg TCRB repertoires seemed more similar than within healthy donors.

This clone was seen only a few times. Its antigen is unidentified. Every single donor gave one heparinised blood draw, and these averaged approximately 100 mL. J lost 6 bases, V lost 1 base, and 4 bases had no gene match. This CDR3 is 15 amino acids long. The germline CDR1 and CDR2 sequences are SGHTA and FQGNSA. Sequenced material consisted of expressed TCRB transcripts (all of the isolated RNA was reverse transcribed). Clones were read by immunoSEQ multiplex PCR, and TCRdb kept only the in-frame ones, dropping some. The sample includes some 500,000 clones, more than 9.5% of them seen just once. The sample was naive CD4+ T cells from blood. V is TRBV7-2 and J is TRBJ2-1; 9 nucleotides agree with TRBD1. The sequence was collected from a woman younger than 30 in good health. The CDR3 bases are TGTGCCAGCAGCTTAGGGGACAGGGAGGGCAATGAGCAGTTCTTC. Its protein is CASSLGDREGNEQFF.